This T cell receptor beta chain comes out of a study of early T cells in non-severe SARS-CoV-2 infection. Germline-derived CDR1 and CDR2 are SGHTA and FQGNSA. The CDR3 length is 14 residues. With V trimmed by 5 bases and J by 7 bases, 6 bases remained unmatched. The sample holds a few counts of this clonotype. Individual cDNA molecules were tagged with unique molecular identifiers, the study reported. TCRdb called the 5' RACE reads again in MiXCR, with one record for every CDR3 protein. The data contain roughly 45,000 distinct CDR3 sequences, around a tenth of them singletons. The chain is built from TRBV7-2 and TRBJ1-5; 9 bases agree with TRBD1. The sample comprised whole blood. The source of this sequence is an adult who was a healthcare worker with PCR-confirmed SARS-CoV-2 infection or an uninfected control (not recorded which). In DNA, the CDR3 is TGTGCCAGCAGCGTAACAGGGGGCGAACAGCCCCAGCATTTT. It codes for CASSVTGGEQPQHF. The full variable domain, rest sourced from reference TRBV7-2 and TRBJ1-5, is GAGVSQSPSNKVTEKGKDVELRCDPISGHTALYWYRQSLGQGLEFLIYFQGNSAPDKSGLPSDRFSAERTGGSVSTLTIQRTQQEDSAVYLCASSVTGGEQPQHFGDGTRLSIL.